Sequencing of this T cell receptor beta chain was carried out in a study of beta chain features in type 1 diabetes. General study results and limits: The study found moderately but significantly shorter TCRB CDR3s in all four CD4+ subsets of Type 1 diabetes patients.

Germline V lookup: CDR1 SGHTA, CDR2 FQGNSA. V dropped 3 bases and J dropped 6 bases, with 9 bases sitting between them. The CDR3 is made up of 13 amino acids. Sequenced material consisted of expressed TCRB transcripts (all of the isolated RNA was reverse transcribed). TCRdb keeps only in-frame clones here, not all; method: immunoSEQ multiplex PCR. Altogether over 200,000 clones are present, roughly a tenth being singletons, with the ten largest covering approximately 0.017%. On this clone itself: Its cognate antigen is unknown.

This receptor was taken from a man between 25 and 39 years old with type 1 diabetes. The chain uses TRBV7-2 and TRBJ2-1; D is unclear. What was sequenced was naive CD4+ T cells from blood. The CDR3 region is CASSLHLGNEQFF. For the CDR3, the DNA is TGTGCCAGCAGCTTGCATCTCGGCAATGAGCAGTTCTTC.